These 9 T cell receptor beta chains were all obtained from the same sample, sequenced in a study of OX40 agonist ivuxolimab in advanced cancers. Measured with immunoSEQ multiplex PCR; TCRdb has only the in-frame clones, and not every one. Of roughly 64,000 clones detected, roughly 85% appear once; the ten largest clones hold approximately 5.2%. Sequenced material: CD4+ or CD8+ T cells sorted from blood, taken in a trial of the OX40 agonist ivuxolimab. These receptors were taken from an adult with an advanced solid tumor such as melanoma, head and neck, liver or kidney cancer.

The sample holds a few counts of this clone. The chain combines TRBV6-4 with TRBJ2-1; 10 bases agree with TRBD2. The V gene end was trimmed by 6 bases and the J gene end by 6 bases; junction bases not matched to a gene: 11. CDR3 length equals 16 residues. Germline loops: CDR1 MRHNA, CDR2 SNTAGT. The CDR3 here is CASRESWASGGNEQFF. CDR3 sequence (DNA): TGTGCCAGCAGGGAGTCGTGGGCTAGCGGGGGCAATGAGCAGTTCTTC.

The sample holds one count of this clone. The CDR3 DNA reads as TGTGCCAGCAGCCTAGCCGGCGGCTCGGGGGATACGCAGTATTTT. This translates into CASSLAGGSGDTQYF. The rearrangement uses TRBV7-3 and TRBJ2-3, with TRBD2 as a possible D gene (5 bases). V was clipped by 5 bases and J by 6 bases, with 18 bases between them. There are 15 residues in the CDR3. The germline V gene encodes CDR1 SGHTA and CDR2 FQGTGA.

With respect to this clone: This same CDR3 is encoded by further DNA sequences in the sample. The chain recombines TRBV5-1 with TRBJ2-2; 7 bases are a match to TRBD1. With 2 bases clipped from V and 5 bases from J, the junction kept 3 bases outside the gene matches. This CDR3 is 14 amino acids long. Per the germline V gene, CDR1 is SGHRS and CDR2 is YFSETQ. The CDR3, as DNA: TGCGCCAGCAGCTTAGGGGGCCGGACCGGGGAGCTGTTTTTT. Translating it yields CASSLGGRTGELFF.

J is TRBJ1-2 and V is TRBV13, with TRBD1 as a possible D gene (5 bases). The CDR3 spans 14 residues. The V end lost 0 bases, the J end lost 8 bases, and 13 bases lay between the germline ends. Germline assignment: CDR1 PRHDT and CDR2 FYEKMQ (reference sequence). This chain's CDR3 is CASSLGVGAQGYTF. The CDR3 DNA follows: TGTGCCAGCAGCTTAGGAGTCGGGGCACAAGGCTACACCTTC.

The chain recombines TRBV5-1 with TRBJ2-3; 9 nucleotides match TRBD1. V lost 3 bases and J lost 4; bases outside the gene matches: 21. Germline assignment: CDR1 SGHRS and CDR2 YFSETQ. CDR3 length equals 20 residues. CDR3 nucleotides: TGCGCCAGCAGCTGGGGTATTTACCACCCGGGGGACAGGGTGTCAGATACGCAGTATTTT. It is translated as CASSWGIYHPGDRVSDTQYF.

V and J are TRBV6-5 and TRBJ2-7, with 7 bases identical to TRBD1. Germline V gene data show CDR1 as MNHEY and CDR2 as SVGAGI. The ends lost 5 bases at V and 4 bases at J; junction bases unmatched: 11. The CDR3 spans 15 residues. In DNA, the CDR3 is TGTGCCAGCAGTGCCTCGGGACAGCCCCCTTACGAGCAGTACTTC. This gives the protein CASSASGQPPYEQYF.

The V gene is TRBV6-5, the J gene TRBJ2-7, with D perhaps matching TRBD2 (5 bases). V shed 7 bases and J shed 3 bases, with 16 bases lying between them. The CDR3 runs to 14 residues. In germline, CDR1 is MNHEY, CDR2 SVGAGI. The CDR3 DNA is TGTGCCAGCAAACTCGGACCACGGGACTACGAGCAGTACTTC. It translates to CASKLGPRDYEQYF.

The rearrangement uses TRBV7-6 and TRBJ1-2; TRBD1 might be the D (6 bases). V dropped 5 bases and J dropped 5 bases, with 24 bases sitting between them. The CDR3 length is 17 residues. Germline V lookup: CDR1 SGHVS, CDR2 FNYEAQ. The CDR3 here is CASSAGQGHVGGYGYTF. The CDR3 DNA sequence: TGTGCCAGCAGCGCAGGCCAGGGGCACGTCGGTGGGTATGGCTACACCTTC.

The V and J genes are TRBV11-2 and TRBJ2-2; D possibly corresponds to TRBD2 (5 bases). V lost 5 bases and J 0 bases, leaving 13 bases between the germline ends. The CDR3 is 16 residues long. Germline CDR1 and CDR2: SGHAT and FQNNGV. In nucleotides, the CDR3 is TGTGCCAGCAGCATACGCGGGTCCGCGAACACCGGGGAGCTGTTTTTT. Protein product: CASSIRGSANTGELFF.